Described below is a single T cell receptor beta chain sequence and its context. Its antigen is unidentified. V dropped 6 bases and J dropped 8; count of bases not matched to a gene: 9. Germline values: CDR1 SNHLY, CDR2 FYNNEI. CDR3 length: 13 amino acids. The entry originates in a study of blood T cells in healthy people across ages. Findings of the study overall: There was no known CMV status for donors, so expanded clonotype changes were possibly confounded.

Sample-barcoded 5' priming and a J-beta primer mix drove a second PCR of roughly 6 to 12 cycles. TCRdb re-called the 5' RACE reads through MiXCR, storing one row per CDR3 protein. The table records over a million distinct CDR3 sequences, 35% to 45% of them present only once. V and J are TRBV2 and TRBJ1-2, with 7 bases fitting TRBD1. The source is a woman aged 18-35 years in good health. The sequencing input was blood. The CDR3 DNA follows: TGTGCCAGCAGGCCCCGACAGGGTGGCGGCTACACCTTC. Amino acids: CASRPRQGGGYTF.